The 27 T cell receptor beta chains below were found in one sample sequenced in a study of T cells in Graves' hyperthyroidism and ophthalmopathy. The TCR beta CDR3 regions underwent amplification using RNA transcripts as the source. A set of HTBI primers served as the primers for a first-round RT-PCR of the TCR CDR3. TCRdb used MiXCR to reprocess the multiplex PCR reads, holding one entry per CDR3 protein. The repertoire holds a few hundred thousand distinct CDR3 sequences, with roughly a sixth as singletons. The sequencing input was blood. These receptors were obtained from a woman between 45 and 65 years old with Graves' hyperthyroidism.

The V and J genes are TRBV5-1 and TRBJ1-2; D is undetermined. The V gene lost 7 bases and the J gene lost 2 bases, with 21 bases spanning the gap. Germline loops: CDR1 SGHRS, CDR2 YFSETQ. The CDR3 consists of 16 residues. The CDR3 region is CASASGREEMNYGYTF. CDR3 in DNA: TGCGCCAGCGCTTCGGGGAGGGAAGAAATGAACTATGGCTACACCTTC.

The CDR3 sequence is CASSPGLAMTQYF. CDR3 DNA: TGTGCCAGCAGCCCTGGCTTAGCAATGACCCAGTACTTC. The V and J genes are TRBV7-3 and TRBJ2-5; D is unresolved. Trimming shortened V by 5 bases and J by 7 bases, and 14 bases separated the two germline ends. Germline values: CDR1 SGHTA, CDR2 FQGTGA. The CDR3 loop spans 13 amino acids.

This clonotype occurred a few times. At one end the junction does not follow the germline gene, possibly because of a read error. The chain carries TRBV7-7 and TRBJ2-5, with D unresolved. Germline V lookup: CDR1 SSHAT, CDR2 FNYEAQ (reference sequence). The CDR3 is 13 amino acids. CDR3 protein: CASSLARQETQYF. In DNA form, the CDR3 reads TGTGCTAGCAGCTTAGCCCGCCAAGAGACCCAGTACTTC.

In this sample, this clonotype turned up many times. The chain links TRBV11-2 to TRBJ2-1; either TRBD1 or TRBD2 may supply D (6 bases each). CDR1 and CDR2 (germline): SGHAT, FQNNGV. This CDR3 spans 17 amino acids. Trimming shortened V by 0 bases and J by 3 bases, and 15 bases separated the two germline ends. The CDR3 nucleotides read TGTGCCAGCAGCTTAGATCTGGGAGGACAGATCTACAATGAGCAGTTCTTC. Protein sequence: CASSLDLGGQIYNEQFF.

This clonotype was picked up a small number of times. This sequence joins TRBV6-1 and TRBJ1-5; the match to TRBD1 covers 10 bases. Per the germline V gene, CDR1 is MNHNS and CDR2 is SASEGT. Unmatched junction bases numbered 13, after V lost 5 bases and J lost 0 bases. This CDR3 region has 19 residues. DNA for the CDR3: TGTGCCAGCAGTTTAGGGGACAGGGGTCCTCTGGGTAGCAATCAGCCCCAGCATTTT. Its protein is CASSLGDRGPLGSNQPQHF.

V usage is TRBV3-1 and J usage is TRBJ1-2; D perhaps matches TRBD1 (5 bases). This CDR3 comprises 15 residues. Deletions cut 1 base from V and 5 bases from J, with 14 bases between. Germline CDR1 reads LGHDT; CDR2 reads YNNKEL (reference sequence). Here the CDR3 DNA reads TGTGCCAGCAGCCAAGGGGGGTCAGCCCCATATGGCTACACCTTC. This gives the protein CASSQGGSAPYGYTF.

Many counts were recorded for this clonotype. The V call is TRBV7-9, the J call TRBJ2-7; D remains unclear. V shed 5 bases and J shed 5 bases, with 16 bases lying between them. Germline V CDR1 and CDR2: SEHNR, FQNEAQ (reference sequence). This CDR3 is built from 14 residues. The CDR3 protein is CASSPWADSNEQYF. In DNA, the CDR3 is TGTGCCAGCAGCCCGTGGGCGGATTCTAACGAGCAGTACTTC.

This clonotype has a count of ten or more. The chain combines TRBV20-1 with TRBJ2-4; 9 positions agree with TRBD2. Per germline, CDR1 DFQATT and CDR2 SNEGSKA (reference sequence). Trimming removed 0 bases from V and 9 bases from J; junction bases left unmatched: 6. This CDR3 is 14 amino acids long. CDR3 coding DNA: TGCAGTGCTAGAGATGCTAGCGGGACGGGCATTCAGTACTTC. It encodes CSARDASGTGIQYF.

This clonotype has more than one count but fewer than ten. V is TRBV15 and J is TRBJ1-3; D ambiguous. Trimming removed 5 bases from V and 0 bases from J, with 8 bases in between. Germline V gene sequence: CDR1 LNHNV, CDR2 YYDKDF (reference sequence). The CDR3 consists of 14 residues. CDR3 amino acids: CATSLADSGNTIYF. CDR3 coding DNA: TGTGCCACCAGCCTCGCGGACTCTGGAAACACCATATATTTT.

A few counts support this clonotype. The chain has TRBV7-8 and TRBJ1-6, with D possibly being TRBD1 (5 bases). The germline V gene encodes CDR1 SGHVS and CDR2 FQNEAQ. This CDR3 comprises 20 residues. V was trimmed by 0 bases and J by 0 bases, leaving 18 bases between them. The CDR3 spells CASSLAVVKGSSSYNSPLHF. CDR3 nucleotide sequence: TGTGCCAGCAGCTTAGCGGTTGTGAAGGGGTCGAGCTCCTATAATTCACCCCTCCACTTT.

The chain employs TRBV5-1 and TRBJ1-2; TRBD1 agrees at 10 bases. With V trimmed by 6 bases and J by 8 bases, 13 bases remained unmatched. The CDR3 spans 15 residues. Germline V gene sequence: CDR1 SGHRS, CDR2 YFSETQ. The CDR3 spells CASKFTGTGEKGYTF. As DNA, the CDR3 is TGCGCCAGCAAATTTACCGGGACAGGGGAGAAGGGCTACACCTTC.

This clonotype has a count of ten or more. The chain links TRBV7-3 to TRBJ2-1; D may match TRBD1 or TRBD2 (7 bases each). The CDR3 totals 13 residues. Germline V lookup: CDR1 SGHTA, CDR2 FQGTGA. The ends were cut back, 6 bases at V and 8 bases at J, with 14 bases in the middle. As DNA, the CDR3 is TGTGCCAGCAGATCCCAGGGGGGGGATGAGCAGTTCTTC. It is translated as CASRSQGGDEQFF.

This clonotype was detected many times. The V call is TRBV29-1, the J call TRBJ2-5; 8 bases map to TRBD2. Per germline, CDR1 SQVTM and CDR2 ANQGSEA. Germline trimming cut 3 bases from V and 2 bases from J; bases unmatched to any gene: 5. The CDR3 extends over 14 amino acids. The CDR3 sequence is CSVDLAGAQETQYF. CDR3 sequence (DNA): TGCAGCGTTGATCTAGCGGGCGCACAAGAGACCCAGTACTTC.

The chain recombines TRBV6-1 with TRBJ1-2; tentatively, D is TRBD1 (5 bases). Germline V CDR1 and CDR2: MNHNS, SASEGT. Trimming removed 1 base at V and 2 bases at J, with 8 bases between. This CDR3 spans 14 amino acids. CDR3 in DNA: TGTGCCAGCAGTGAAGGGACATTAAACTATGGCTACACCTTC. Protein product: CASSEGTLNYGYTF.

This chain connects TRBV7-9 to TRBJ2-1, with 8 bases fitting TRBD1. Germline values: CDR1 SEHNR, CDR2 FQNEAQ (reference sequence). The CDR3 spans 12 residues. V lost 2 bases to trimming and J lost 15 bases; unmatched junction nucleotides: 6. The CDR3 DNA follows: TGTGCCAGCAGCTTAACAGACAGGGGCGCGTTCTTC. Residues: CASSLTDRGAFF.

This clonotype was counted many times. This chain connects TRBV7-9 to TRBJ2-7; a possible D gene is TRBD2 (5 bases). The CDR3 is 16 amino acids. Germline V lookup: CDR1 SEHNR, CDR2 FQNEAQ (reference sequence). V lost 1 base to trimming and J lost 3 bases, with 16 bases between them. CDR3 nucleotide sequence: TGTGCCAGCAGCTTAGTTACTAGGATAGGAATCTACGAGCAGTACTTC. Translation: CASSLVTRIGIYEQYF.

The chain is built from TRBV5-1 and TRBJ2-1; possibly TRBD2 for D (5 bases). V was shortened by 3 bases and J by 6 bases, with 19 bases between the two germline ends. Germline CDR1 SGHRS, CDR2 YFSETQ. The CDR3 is 16 amino acids. This CDR3 is CASSYGVAGRGNEQFF. CDR3 in DNA: TGCGCCAGCAGCTACGGGGTGGCGGGTCGCGGCAATGAGCAGTTCTTC. The full variable domain, rest sourced from reference TRBV5-1 and TRBJ2-1, is KAGVTQTPRYLIKTRGQQVTLSCSPISGHRSVSWYQQTPGQGLQFLFEYFSETQRNKGNFPGRFSGRQFSNSRSEMNVSTLELGDSALYLCASSYGVAGRGNEQFFGPGTRLTVL.

The chain joins TRBV7-9 to TRBJ2-2; D is uncertain. The V end was cut by 2 bases, the J end by 7 bases, with 5 bases between. The CDR3 consists of 12 residues. Per germline, CDR1 SEHNR and CDR2 FQNEAQ (reference sequence). The CDR3 DNA follows: TGTGCCAGCAGCTTAATAAGCGGGGAGCTGTTTTTT. Translating it yields CASSLISGELFF. Looking up the rest from reference TRBV7-9 and TRBJ2-2 gives the full variable domain: DTGVSQNPRHKITKRGQNVTFRCDPISEHNRLYWYRQTLGQGPEFLTYFQNEAQLEKSRLLSDRFSAERPKGSFSTLEIQRTEQGDSAMYLCASSLISGELFFGEGSRLTVL.

This clonotype was picked up many times. This chain links TRBV7-3 with TRBJ2-5; 10 bases line up with TRBD1. The length of the CDR3 is 15 residues. V was pared by 5 bases and J by 5 bases, with 8 bases of the junction left unmatched. The germline V gene encodes CDR1 SGHTA and CDR2 FQGTGA. For the CDR3, the DNA is TGTGCCAGCAGCCCCTGGGGGACAGGGGTGGAGACCCAGTACTTC. Its protein product is CASSPWGTGVETQYF.

V gene TRBV5-6 combines with J gene TRBJ2-3; D not certain. This CDR3 has 16 amino acids. V gave up 0 bases and J gave up 0 bases, with 11 bases separating them. Per the germline V gene, CDR1 is SGHDT and CDR2 is YYEEEE. CDR3 DNA sequence: TGTGCCAGCAGCTTGGCCGTGGAGAAGAGCACAGATACGCAGTATTTT. This sequence encodes CASSLAVEKSTDTQYF. The full variable domain, rest sourced from reference TRBV5-6 and TRBJ2-3, is DAGVTQSPTHLIKTRGQQVTLRCSPKSGHDTVSWYQQALGQGPQFIFQYYEEEERQRGNFPDRFSGHQFPNYSSELNVNALLLGDSALYLCASSLAVEKSTDTQYFGPGTRLTVL.

This chain uses TRBV7-9 with TRBJ1-4; no clear D gene. This CDR3 spans 14 amino acids. Trimming took 1 base from V and 5 from J, leaving 8 bases between them. The germline CDR1 and CDR2 sequences are SEHNR and FQNEAQ (reference sequence). The CDR3 loop is CASSLGSGNEKLFF. CDR3 DNA: TGTGCCAGCAGCTTAGGTTCTGGGAATGAAAAACTGTTTTTT. Variable domain in full (rest from reference TRBV7-9 and TRBJ1-4): DTGVSQNPRHKITKRGQNVTFRCDPISEHNRLYWYRQTLGQGPEFLTYFQNEAQLEKSRLLSDRFSAERPKGSFSTLEIQRTEQGDSAMYLCASSLGSGNEKLFFGSGTQLSVL.

This clonotype has a count of ten or more. This rearrangement joins TRBV6-5 to TRBJ1-3; no clear D gene. There are 16 residues in the CDR3. Germline CDR1 reads MNHEY; CDR2 reads SVGAGI. V was shortened by 3 bases and J by 5 bases, with 17 bases between the two germline ends. CDR3 DNA sequence: TGTGCCAGCAGTTATCCTTCCAACCTCATGCGAAACACCATATATTTT. This translates into CASSYPSNLMRNTIYF.

This clonotype occurred many times. V gene TRBV28 combines with J gene TRBJ1-4; no clear D. The CDR3 extends over 15 amino acids. The germline V and J ends were trimmed by 5 bases and 0 bases, with 10 bases remaining between them. From germline, CDR1 is MDHEN and CDR2 SYDVKM. CDR3 nucleotides: TGTGCCAGCAGTCCCTTAGCCGCAACTAATGAAAAACTGTTTTTT. Its protein is CASSPLAATNEKLFF.

The chain employs TRBV28 and TRBJ1-5; possible D gene TRBD1, 5 bases. V was shortened by 3 bases and J by 2 bases, with 8 bases between the two germline ends. CDR1 MDHEN and CDR2 SYDVKM come from the germline V gene. CDR3 length: 14 residues. CDR3 sequence: CASSLQGGNQPQHF. The CDR3 bases are TGTGCCAGCAGTTTGCAGGGAGGCAATCAGCCCCAGCATTTT.

This clonotype was seen many times. This chain connects TRBV7-3 to TRBJ2-7, with 7 bases that match TRBD1. CDR3 size: 14 residues. Looked up from germline, CDR1 is SGHTA and CDR2 is FQGTGA. Trimming cost V 5 bases and J 6 bases; bases outside gene matches: 10. The DNA of the CDR3 is TGTGCCAGCAGCCCTGACAGGGCCGGAAGCGAGCAGTACTTC. Translated: CASSPDRAGSEQYF.

The sample holds many counts of this clonotype. The genes are TRBV24-1 and TRBJ1-2, with a weak D call TRBD1 (5 bases). Germline loops: CDR1 KGHDR, CDR2 SFDVKD. V lost 4 bases, J lost 6 bases, and 20 bases lay in between. The CDR3 consists of 16 residues. CDR3 DNA sequence: TGTGCCACCAGTGACGATAACAGGTCTCAAGGGGATGGCTACACCTTC. Translation: CATSDDNRSQGDGYTF.

The V call is TRBV28, the J call TRBJ2-7; 8 nucleotides match TRBD2. The CDR3 loop spans 16 amino acids. Germline trimming cut 2 bases from V and 1 base from J; bases unmatched to any gene: 7. Germline-derived CDR1 and CDR2 are MDHEN and SYDVKM. The CDR3 loop reads CASSLPSGHNSYEQYF. Here the CDR3 DNA reads TGTGCCAGCAGTTTACCTAGCGGGCATAATTCCTACGAGCAGTACTTC. The whole variable domain, filled in from reference TRBV28 and TRBJ2-7, reads DVKVTQSSRYLVKRTGEKVFLECVQDMDHENMFWYRQDPGLGLRLIYFSYDVKMKEKGDIPEGYSVSREKKERFSLILESASTNQTSMYLCASSLPSGHNSYEQYFGPGTRLTVT.